The 30 T cell receptor beta chains listed next were all sequenced from one sample in a study of T cell responses to AZD1222 COVID-19 vaccine. Clones were sequenced by immunoSEQ multiplex PCR, and TCRdb holds only the in-frame ones, with some missing. The data contain under 140,000 clones, 81% of them singletons. Sequencing used peripheral blood, obtained on day 0 of AZD1222 vaccination. These TCRs come from an adult in good health.

This sequence joins TRBV11-2 and TRBJ1-3, with D unclear. Germline V lookup: CDR1 SGHAT, CDR2 FQNNGV. This CDR3 spans 15 amino acids. V gave up 2 bases and J gave up 2 bases, with 10 bases separating them. The CDR3 reads CASSLQNSPGNTIYF. CDR3 coding DNA: TGTGCCAGCAGCTTACAGAATAGTCCTGGAAACACCATATATTTT.

The V and J genes are TRBV14 and TRBJ1-2; no clear D. The V and J ends lost 1 base and 4 bases respectively, with 10 bases between them. This CDR3 comprises 14 residues. From germline, CDR1 is SGHDN and CDR2 FVKESK. This CDR3 is CASSQGNVGYGYTF. The CDR3 DNA is TGTGCCAGCAGCCAAGGGAACGTTGGCTATGGCTACACCTTC.

The chain couples TRBV12-3 or TRBV12-4 to TRBJ1-5, with TRBD1 matching over 7 bases. Trimming at V came to 7 bases and at J to 6 bases, leaving 6 bases not matched to a gene. This CDR3 is 13 amino acids long. DNA of the CDR3: TGTGCCAGCAAACAGGGGTCTGGTCAGCCCCAGCATTTT. Protein sequence: CASKQGSGQPQHF.

The DNA for the CDR3 is TGTGCCAGCAGCCTAAGGGGGTCGCTAGGTGAAAAACTGTTTTTT. Residues: CASSLRGSLGEKLFF. The gene calls are TRBV2 and TRBJ1-4; tentatively, D is TRBD1 (6 bases). V lost 6 bases and J 7 bases, leaving 18 bases between the germline ends. This CDR3 region has 15 residues. Germline V CDR1 and CDR2: SNHLY, FYNNEI.

The DNA for the CDR3 is TGTGCCAGCAGTCTTCGGACCGGGGGCGAAGGCTATGGCTACACCTTC. Translated, it gives CASSLRTGGEGYGYTF. The chain recombines TRBV27 with TRBJ1-2, with D tentatively TRBD1 (6 bases). The length of the CDR3 is 16 residues. Trimming removed 5 bases at V and 4 bases at J, with 20 bases between. Germline V gives CDR1 MNHEY, CDR2 SMNVEV (reference sequence).

This rearrangement joins TRBV3-1 (or the pseudogene TRBV3-2) to TRBJ1-2; D is unresolved. The CDR3 length is 14 residues. Per the germline V gene, CDR1 is LGHDT and CDR2 is YNNKEL (reference sequence). The V and J ends lost 1 base and 0 bases respectively, with 6 bases between them. CDR3: CASSQGGSNYGYTF. The CDR3 region has the DNA TGTGCCAGCAGCCAAGGAGGTTCTAACTATGGCTACACCTTC.

In its sample, this clone was seen a few times. V is TRBV6-6 and J is TRBJ2-2; 10 bases fit TRBD1. Germline values: CDR1 MNHNY, CDR2 SVGAGI (reference sequence). J gave up 8 bases and V 5 bases, and 14 bases lay outside the gene matches. The CDR3 has 17 residues. The chain's CDR3 is CASSPGTGAMGPGELFF. DNA for the CDR3: TGTGCCAGCAGTCCCGGGACAGGGGCGATGGGCCCGGGGGAGCTGTTTTTT.

This clone was detected a few times. The gene calls are TRBV4-3 and TRBJ2-6; D possibly uses TRBD1 or TRBD2 (7 bases each). Germline loops: CDR1 LGHNA, CDR2 YSLEER. The CDR3 length is 15 residues. Trimming cost V 1 base and J 12 bases, with 16 bases left between them. CDR3 DNA: TGCGCCAGCAGCCAAGCCAGGGGGGGCCCCTCCGTCCTGACTTTC. Translated: CASSQARGGPSVLTF.

This clone has only a few counts. The chain has TRBV2 and TRBJ1-3; D gene unclear. Trimming removed 6 bases from V and 7 bases from J, with 16 bases in between. Germline V CDR1 and CDR2: SNHLY, FYNNEI. The length of the CDR3 is 14 residues. The CDR3 spells CASSDTTIRNTIYF. The CDR3 coding sequence is TGTGCCAGCAGCGACACAACCATACGGAACACCATATATTTT.

This clone was counted a few times. The chain is built from TRBV6-2 or TRBV6-3 and TRBJ1-5, with 8 bases fitting TRBD1. This CDR3 comprises 19 residues. J gave up 2 bases and V 0 bases, and 12 bases lay outside the gene matches. Germline V CDR1 and CDR2: MNHEY, SVGEGT. The DNA for the CDR3 is TGTGCCAGCAGTTACTCAACGCAGGGGGCGCAGGTAGGCAATCAGCCCCAGCATTTT. Protein: CASSYSTQGAQVGNQPQHF.

The chain recombines TRBV6-5 with TRBJ2-1; D uncertain. CDR3 length equals 11 residues. Germline lookup yields CDR1 MNHEY and CDR2 SVGAGI. V was cut by 9 bases and J by 8 bases, with 11 bases left in between. CDR3 sequence reads: CASTRRDEQFF. CDR3 DNA: TGTGCCAGTACGCGGCGTGATGAGCAGTTCTTC.

The rearrangement uses TRBV5-6 and TRBJ1-6; TRBD1 aligns across 8 bases. CDR3 length equals 14 residues. J lost 10 bases, V lost 5 bases, and 8 bases had no gene match. In germline, CDR1 is SGHDT, CDR2 YYEEEE. The CDR3 DNA reads TGTGCCAGCAGTTTTGACAGGGGACAATCACCCCTCCACTTT. The encoded protein is CASSFDRGQSPLHF.

The chain recombines TRBV2 with TRBJ2-3; TRBD2 aligns across 7 bases. The V gene end was trimmed by 4 bases and the J gene end by 0 bases; junction bases not matched to a gene: 4. Germline V gene sequence: CDR1 SNHLY, CDR2 FYNNEI. The CDR3 spans 15 residues. The chain's CDR3 is CASSAWRGSTDTQYF. The CDR3 bases are TGTGCCAGCAGTGCTTGGCGGGGGAGCACAGATACGCAGTATTTT. Looking up the rest from reference TRBV2 and TRBJ2-3 gives the full variable domain: EPEVTQTPSHQVTQMGQEVILRCVPISNHLYFYWYRQILGQKVEFLVSFYNNEISEKSEIFDDQFSVERPDGSNFTLKIRSTKLEDSAMYFCASSAWRGSTDTQYFGPGTRLTVL.

The CDR3 loop reads CASSVAGAPNTGELFF. The CDR3 coding sequence is TGTGCCAGCAGCGTGGCAGGGGCCCCGAACACCGGGGAGCTGTTTTTT. This chain links TRBV9 with TRBJ2-2, with D possibly matching TRBD1 (6 bases). The CDR3 is 16 residues long. The germline V and J ends were trimmed by 2 bases and 0 bases, with 11 bases remaining between them. Germline lookup yields CDR1 SGDLS and CDR2 YYNGEE.

This clone has just one count. The chain uses TRBV4-3 and TRBJ2-1; 7 bases fit TRBD2. Germline V CDR1 and CDR2: LGHNA, YSLEER. The CDR3 consists of 15 residues. Losses at the gene ends were 2 bases for V and 4 bases for J; bases not matched to a gene: 5. CDR3 residues: CASSQPAGPYNEQFF. CDR3 sequence (DNA): TGCGCCAGCAGCCAACCAGCGGGGCCATACAATGAGCAGTTCTTC.

This clone was picked up a small number of times. The chain joins TRBV19 to TRBJ2-7; D is possibly TRBD2 (6 bases). CDR3 length: 14 amino acids. Between the trimmed V and J ends, which lost 6 bases and 2 bases, there was a span of 14 bases. Germline CDR1 is LNHDA and CDR2 is SQIVND (reference sequence). The CDR3 protein is CASRRDSTPYEQYF. For the CDR3, the DNA is TGTGCCAGTAGACGGGACTCAACCCCCTACGAGCAGTACTTC.

The rearrangement joins TRBV5-8 to TRBJ1-2; D is unresolved. From germline, CDR1 is SGHTS and CDR2 YDEGEE. Deletions cut 0 bases from V and 4 bases from J, with 13 bases between. The CDR3 runs to 15 residues. Here the CDR3 DNA reads TGTGCCAGCAGCTTGGGGACCGGGAACGGCTATGGCTACACCTTC. Amino acid sequence: CASSLGTGNGYGYTF. The entire variable domain, with the rest obtained from reference TRBV5-8 and TRBJ1-2, is as follows: EAGVTQSPTHLIKTRGQQATLRCSPISGHTSVYWYQQALGLGLQFLLWYDEGEERNRGNFPPRFSGRQFPNYSSELNVNALELEDSALYLCASSLGTGNGYGYTFGSGTRLTVV.

V usage is TRBV7-9 and J usage is TRBJ1-1; 8 nucleotides align to TRBD1. This CDR3 is 17 amino acids long. Germline V CDR1 and CDR2: SEHNR, FQNEAQ (reference sequence). Trimming removed 5 bases from V and 0 bases from J; junction bases left unmatched: 11. In nucleotides, the CDR3 is TGTGCCAGCAGCCCTAGCGACAGGGGACTGATGAACACTGAAGCTTTCTTT. Amino acid sequence: CASSPSDRGLMNTEAFF.

The rearrangement links TRBV5-1 to TRBJ1-1; 7 bases agree with TRBD1. The CDR3 length is 15 residues. The trim removed 7 bases at V and 1 base at J, leaving 10 bases unmatched. Germline-derived CDR1 and CDR2 are SGHRS and YFSETQ. The CDR3 reads CASRTLGQENTEAFF. In DNA form, the CDR3 reads TGCGCCAGCCGGACGCTTGGACAGGAGAACACTGAAGCTTTCTTT.

The sample holds a few counts of this clone. The genes are TRBV19 and TRBJ1-1; tentative D call: TRBD1 (6 bases). CDR1 LNHDA and CDR2 SQIVND come from the germline V gene (reference sequence). V was clipped by 3 bases and J by 3 bases, with 17 bases between them. The CDR3 runs 16 residues. CDR3 region: CASSIGWTASYTEAFF. The CDR3, as DNA: TGTGCCAGTAGTATTGGTTGGACAGCGTCATACACTGAAGCTTTCTTT.

This clone showed up just a few times. This same CDR3 is encoded by further DNA sequences in the sample. The chain is built from TRBV5-5 and TRBJ1-1, with unresolved D. V lost 2 bases and J lost 3, with 8 bases in between. Germline loops: CDR1 SGHKS, CDR2 YYEKEE (reference sequence). CDR3 length equals 13 residues. The CDR3 nucleotides are TGTGCCAGCAGCTTAGGAGAGGACACTGAAGCTTTCTTT. Its translation is CASSLGEDTEAFF.

This chain uses TRBV7-8 with TRBJ1-1; 8 positions agree with TRBD1. V was clipped by 3 bases and J by 10 bases; unmatched bases: 13. Per germline, CDR1 SGHVS and CDR2 FQNEAQ. The length of the CDR3 is 15 residues. CDR3 sequence (DNA): TGTGCCAGCAGCTTCGGCAGGGGGCAAATAACGGGAGCTTTCTTT. Amino acids: CASSFGRGQITGAFF.

The chain couples TRBV6-5 to TRBJ1-6; no firm D call. CDR3 length: 15 amino acids. The germline gives CDR1 MNHEY, CDR2 SVGAGI. The V gene lost 0 bases and the J gene lost 12 bases, with 15 bases spanning the gap. The CDR3 protein is CASSYSWEGIRPLHF. Here the CDR3 DNA reads TGTGCCAGCAGTTACTCCTGGGAAGGGATTCGACCCCTCCACTTT.

The rearrangement uses TRBV27 and TRBJ2-3; 9 bases align to TRBD1. J gave up 4 bases and V 6 bases, and 11 bases lay outside the gene matches. This CDR3 spans 16 amino acids. CDR1 is MNHEY and CDR2 is SMNVEV in the germline V gene (reference sequence). For the CDR3, the DNA is TGTGCCAGCAGCTTACAGGGGGCGTCCCCCCCAGATACGCAGTATTTT. Amino acids: CASSLQGASPPDTQYF.

V usage is TRBV5-1 and J usage is TRBJ1-4; tentatively, D is TRBD1 (6 bases). In germline, CDR1 is SGHRS, CDR2 YFSETQ. The CDR3 is 13 amino acids. With 1 base removed from V and 6 bases from J, the gap between germline ends came to 7 bases. The DNA of the CDR3 is TGCGCCAGCAGCTTGACAGGGTATGAAAAACTGTTTTTT. Amino acid sequence: CASSLTGYEKLFF.

This chain uses TRBV25-1 with TRBJ1-6, with 8 bases that match TRBD1. The CDR3 covers 12 residues. The V segment lost 7 bases and the J segment 8 bases; nucleotides outside the gene matches: 1. Germline loops: CDR1 MGHDK, CDR2 SYGVNS. CDR3 DNA: TGTGCCAGCAAACAGGGGGATTCACCCCTCCACTTT. Residues: CASKQGDSPLHF.

The chain couples TRBV6-2 or TRBV6-3 to TRBJ2-5; 11 positions agree with TRBD1. Germline lookup yields CDR1 MNHEY and CDR2 SVGEGT. The V and J ends lost 5 bases and 3 bases, in that order; junction bases with no gene match: 5. The CDR3 has 15 residues. The CDR3 sequence is CASSGRTGGKETQYF. The CDR3, as DNA: TGTGCCAGCAGTGGTCGGACAGGGGGCAAAGAGACCCAGTACTTC.

V usage is TRBV18 and J usage is TRBJ2-2; D is perhaps TRBD2 (6 bases). The CDR3 runs to 16 residues. CDR1 and CDR2 from the germline V gene are KGHSH and LQKENI. The V end was cut by 2 bases, the J end by 6 bases, with 16 bases between. CDR3 region: CASSPRSAEGSGELFF. The CDR3 DNA follows: TGTGCCAGCTCACCAAGGTCTGCGGAGGGTTCCGGGGAGCTGTTTTTT.

V gene TRBV7-9 combines with J gene TRBJ1-1; TRBD1 might be the D (6 bases). The V end was cut by 6 bases, the J end by 6 bases, with 11 bases between. The CDR3 is made up of 12 amino acids. Per germline, CDR1 SEHNR and CDR2 FQNEAQ (reference sequence). This CDR3 is CASRPGVAEAFF. CDR3 nucleotides: TGTGCCAGCAGGCCAGGGGTAGCTGAAGCTTTCTTT.

This chain connects TRBV4-3 to TRBJ2-1; 8 nucleotides match TRBD2. CDR1 and CDR2 from the germline V gene are LGHNA and YSLEER. The V and J ends lost 4 bases and 3 bases, in that order; junction bases with no gene match: 5. The CDR3 is 15 amino acids. CDR3 in amino acids: CASSLGRGGYNEQFF. The CDR3 bases are TGCGCCAGCAGCCTGGGCCGGGGGGGCTACAATGAGCAGTTCTTC.